This T cell receptor (beta chain) was documented in a study of T cell clusters in autoimmune cytopenias. On the study more broadly: The median distinct TRB clonotype count was a few thousand per sample, from a median roughly 55,000 reads.

One tube held mixed TRB-A and TRB-B primer pools for touch-down PCR. TCRdb reprocessed the multiplex PCR reads and stores each CDR3 protein as one record, lacking DNA. This sample's table reports about 9,500 distinct CDR3 sequences. Per germline, CDR1 MNHNS and CDR2 SASEGT. There are 13 residues in the CDR3. TRB amplification used approximately 250 ng of peripheral blood genomic DNA. The study's findings and limits: Functional roles of the in silico T cell clusters still await experimental validation. Exclusive TRB clusters were almost three-fold more numerous in healthy donors than in active autoimmune hepatitis. TRB repertoire shifts in secondary cytopenia and chronic lymphocytic leukemia mostly reflected lymphoma, not autoimmunity.

In the case of this clonotype: The antigen is not known.

The chain is built from TRBV6-1 and TRBJ1-4. Sequenced input: peripheral blood. The TCR was taken from a human donor with an autoimmune cytopenia or autoimmune hepatitis (not recorded which). The CDR3 protein is CASMVLSADKLFF.